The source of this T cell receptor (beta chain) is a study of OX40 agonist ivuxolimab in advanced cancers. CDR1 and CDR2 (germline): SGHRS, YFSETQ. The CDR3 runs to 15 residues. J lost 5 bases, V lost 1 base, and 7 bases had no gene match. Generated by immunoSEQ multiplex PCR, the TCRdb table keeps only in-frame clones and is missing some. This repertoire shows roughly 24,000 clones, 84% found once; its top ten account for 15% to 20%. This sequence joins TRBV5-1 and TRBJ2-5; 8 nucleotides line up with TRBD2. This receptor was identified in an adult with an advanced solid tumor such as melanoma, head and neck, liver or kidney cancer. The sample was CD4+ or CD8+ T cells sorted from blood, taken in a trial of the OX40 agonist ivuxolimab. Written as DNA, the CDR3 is TGCGCCAGCAGCTTGCTCGCGGGGGGTGGGGAGACCCAGTACTTC. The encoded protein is CASSLLAGGGETQYF.